This TCR beta chain was sequenced in a study of blood T cell repertoires in COVID-19. Germline V gene data show CDR1 as LGHDT and CDR2 as YNNKEL (reference sequence). V was trimmed by 7 bases and J by 4 bases, leaving 14 bases between them. This CDR3 is 14 amino acids long. Original handling: Reference gene primer amplification in the assay estimated nucleated cell counts. Sequencing used immunoSEQ multiplex PCR; TCRdb keeps in-frame clones, though not all of them. That table gives V, J and clone size, and the DNA gave D and trimming. The repertoire consists of under 150,000 clones, with under 90% occurring once and the leading ten covering 2% to 2.5%.

The V gene is TRBV3-1 (or the pseudogene TRBV3-2), the J gene TRBJ1-3, with TRBD1 as a possible D gene (6 bases). The TCR originated in a man between 35 and 55 years old with acute COVID-19. The sample taken for sequencing was PBMCs or T cells enriched from blood (not recorded which). The CDR3 sequence is CASTHQGKGNTIYF. The CDR3 DNA follows: TGTGCCAGCACCCACCAGGGGAAGGGAAACACCATATATTTT.